The rows below give T cell receptor beta chains drawn from one sample of a study of early T cells in non-severe SARS-CoV-2 infection. From the 5' RACE reads, TCRdb called clonotypes with MiXCR, one entry per CDR3 protein. Found here are about 58,000 distinct CDR3 sequences, around 12% of them singletons; the top ten hold more than 3.5%. The sample taken for sequencing was whole blood. These receptors all come from an adult who was a healthcare worker with PCR-confirmed SARS-CoV-2 infection or an uninfected control (not recorded which). The CDR3 runs from the conserved cysteine through the conserved F or W. Fields, in order: J gene, clone size, D gene, V gene, CDR3 protein, CDR3 DNA. A D gene is named only where the DNA matches it firmly. The size entry is marked missing in some rows and otherwise reads once, few, many or a size class.

J gene: TRBJ2-1; clone size: few; D gene: NA; V gene: TRBV24-1; CDR3 protein: CATRQQGGNEQFF; CDR3 DNA: TGTGCCACCAGGCAACAGGGGGGGAATGAGCAGTTCTTC
J gene: TRBJ2-3; clone size: few; D gene: NA; V gene: TRBV3-1; CDR3 protein: CASSAGKDTQYF; CDR3 DNA: TGTGCCAGCAGCGCCGGAAAAGATACGCAGTATTTT
J gene: TRBJ2-1; clone size: NA; D gene: NA; V gene: TRBV24-1; CDR3 protein: CATGGQGTGSYNEQFF; CDR3 DNA: TGTGCCACCGGCGGGCAGGGAACTGGGTCCTACAATGAGCAGTTCTTC
J gene: TRBJ2-7; clone size: few; D gene: NA; V gene: TRBV29-1; CDR3 protein: CSVEDGGGNGEQYF; CDR3 DNA: TGCAGCGTTGAAGATGGAGGGGGCAATGGCGAGCAGTACTTC
J gene: TRBJ2-7; clone size: NA; D gene: NA; V gene: TRBV5-1; CDR3 protein: CASSLEPGKSYEQYF; CDR3 DNA: TGCGCCAGCAGCTTGGAGCCAGGGAAGTCCTACGAGCAGTACTTC
J gene: TRBJ2-1; clone size: NA; D gene: NA; V gene: TRBV28; CDR3 protein: CASSFLQGGPSSYNEQFF; CDR3 DNA: TGTGCCAGCAGCTTTTTGCAGGGGGGGCCTAGCTCCTACAATGAGCAGTTCTTC
J gene: TRBJ2-7; clone size: NA; D gene: NA; V gene: TRBV3-1; CDR3 protein: CASSQGREYEQYF; CDR3 DNA: TGTGCCAGCAGCCAGGGAAGAGAGTACGAGCAGTACTTC
J gene: TRBJ2-2; clone size: many; D gene: TRBD1; V gene: TRBV29-1; CDR3 protein: CSVSDRVTGELFF; CDR3 DNA: TGCAGCGTTTCCGACAGGGTAACCGGGGAGCTGTTTTTT
J gene: TRBJ1-3; clone size: few; D gene: NA; V gene: TRBV18; CDR3 protein: CASSLWTPISGNTIYF; CDR3 DNA: TGTGCCAGCTCACTCTGGACTCCTATCTCTGGAAACACCATATATTTT
J gene: TRBJ1-4; clone size: few; D gene: NA; V gene: TRBV7-2; CDR3 protein: CASSLDGATNEKLFF; CDR3 DNA: TGTGCCAGCAGCTTAGACGGTGCAACTAATGAAAAACTGTTTTTT
J gene: TRBJ1-2; clone size: NA; D gene: TRBD1; V gene: TRBV28; CDR3 protein: CASSSQGAYVYGYTF; CDR3 DNA: TGTGCCAGCAGTTCCCAGGGGGCATACGTCTATGGCTACACCTTC
J gene: TRBJ2-3; clone size: NA; D gene: NA; V gene: TRBV7-2; CDR3 protein: CASSPAWAAGYRGDTQYF; CDR3 DNA: TGTGCCAGCAGCCCCGCCTGGGCAGCGGGGTACAGGGGGGATACGCAGTATTTT
J gene: TRBJ2-3; clone size: NA; D gene: NA; V gene: TRBV28; CDR3 protein: CASSLASVFGDTQYF; CDR3 DNA: TGTGCCAGCAGTCTGGCTAGCGTGTTTGGAGATACGCAGTATTTT
J gene: TRBJ1-5; clone size: NA; D gene: NA; V gene: TRBV10-3; CDR3 protein: CAISDPDRRNQPQHF; CDR3 DNA: TGTGCCATCAGTGACCCCGACAGGCGCAATCAGCCCCAGCATTTT
J gene: TRBJ1-2; clone size: few; D gene: NA; V gene: TRBV28; CDR3 protein: CASSFTGYNYGYTF; CDR3 DNA: TGTGCCAGCAGTTTTACAGGGTACAACTATGGCTACACCTTC
J gene: TRBJ2-2; clone size: NA; D gene: NA; V gene: TRBV14; CDR3 protein: CASSQVRNRELFF; CDR3 DNA: TGTGCCAGCAGCCAAGTTCGGAATCGGGAGCTGTTTTTT
J gene: TRBJ2-1; clone size: many; D gene: TRBD2; V gene: TRBV7-2; CDR3 protein: CASSLSGSAYNEQFF; CDR3 DNA: TGTGCCAGCAGCTTAAGCGGGAGTGCCTACAATGAGCAGTTCTTC